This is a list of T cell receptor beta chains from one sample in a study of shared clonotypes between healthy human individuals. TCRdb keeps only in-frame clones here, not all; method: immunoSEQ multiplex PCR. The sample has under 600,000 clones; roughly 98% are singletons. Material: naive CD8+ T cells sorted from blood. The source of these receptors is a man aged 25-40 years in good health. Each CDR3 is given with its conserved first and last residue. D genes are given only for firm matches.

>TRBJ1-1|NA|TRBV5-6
CASSLVGGGGTEAFF
TGTGCCAGCAGCTTGGTTGGGGGAGGTGGCACTGAAGCTTTCTTT
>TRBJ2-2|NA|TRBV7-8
CASSLRALGSTGELFF
TGTGCCAGCAGCTTAAGGGCGTTGGGTTCCACCGGGGAGCTGTTTTTT
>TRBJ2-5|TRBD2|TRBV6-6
CASTWTSGMEETQYF
TGTGCCAGCACATGGACTAGCGGGATGGAAGAGACCCAGTACTTC
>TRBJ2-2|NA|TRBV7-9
CASSLKANTGELFF
TGTGCCAGCAGCTTGAAAGCGAACACCGGGGAGCTGTTTTTT
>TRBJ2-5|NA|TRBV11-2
CASSGETQYF
TGTGCCAGCAGCGGGGAGACCCAGTACTTC
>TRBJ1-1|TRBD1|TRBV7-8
CASSLYRDSLGDKNTEAFF
TGTGCCAGCAGCTTGTACCGGGACAGCCTAGGGGATAAGAACACTGAAGCTTTCTTT
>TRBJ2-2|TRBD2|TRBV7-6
CASSLGRTRSGELFF
TGTGCCAGCAGCTTAGGACGGACTAGATCTGGGGAGCTGTTTTTT
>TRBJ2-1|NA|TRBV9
CASSDPAGSYNEQFF
TGTGCCAGCAGCGACCCCGCGGGCTCCTACAATGAGCAGTTCTTC
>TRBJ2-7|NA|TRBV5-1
CASSSLERDLEQYF
TGCGCCAGCAGCTCCTTGGAGCGAGACCTCGAGCAGTACTTC
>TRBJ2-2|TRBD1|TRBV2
CASSGTGGNTGELFF
TGTGCCAGCAGTGGGACAGGGGGGAACACCGGGGAGCTGTTTTTT
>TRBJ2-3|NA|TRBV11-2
CASSLAWVYTDTQYF
TGTGCCAGCAGCTTAGCCTGGGTCTACACAGATACGCAGTATTTT
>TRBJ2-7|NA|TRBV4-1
CASSLSLNPEEQYF
TGCGCCAGCAGCCTAAGTCTAAATCCGGAGGAGCAGTACTTC
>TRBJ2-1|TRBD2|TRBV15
CATSRETVAGDPFF
TGTGCCACCAGCAGAGAGACCGTTGCGGGAGATCCGTTCTTC
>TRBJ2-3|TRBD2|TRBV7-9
CASSFKASGSTDTQYF
TGTGCCAGCAGCTTCAAGGCTAGCGGGAGCACAGATACGCAGTATTTT
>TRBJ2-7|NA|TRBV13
CASSPLGLGSYEQYF
TGTGCCAGCAGTCCACTCGGTCTGGGGTCCTACGAGCAGTACTTC
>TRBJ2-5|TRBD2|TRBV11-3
CASSLAGGETQYF
TGTGCCAGCAGCTTAGCGGGGGGAGAGACCCAGTACTTC
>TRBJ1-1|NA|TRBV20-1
CSANLQGEAFF
TGCAGTGCTAACCTTCAAGGCGAAGCTTTCTTT
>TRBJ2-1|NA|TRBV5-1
CASSLAESGSSYNEQFF
TGCGCCAGCAGCTTGGCCGAGTCGGGAAGCTCCTACAATGAGCAGTTCTTC
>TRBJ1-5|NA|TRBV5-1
CASSLGVSGGGQPQHF
TGCGCCAGCAGCTTGGGTGTGAGCGGGGGCGGTCAGCCCCAGCATTTT
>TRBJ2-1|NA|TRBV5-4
CASSFFGPSTYNEQFF
TGTGCCAGCAGCTTCTTTGGACCCTCAACCTACAATGAGCAGTTCTTC
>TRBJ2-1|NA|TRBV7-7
CASSLGRTSSHEQFF
TGTGCCAGCAGCTTGGGGCGCACTAGTTCACATGAGCAGTTCTTC
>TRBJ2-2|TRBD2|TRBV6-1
CASSAFLSGRTGELFF
TGTGCCAGCAGTGCATTTTTGAGCGGGAGAACCGGGGAGCTGTTTTTT
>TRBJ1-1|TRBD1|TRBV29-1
CSATTGANTEAFF
TGCAGCGCCACGACAGGGGCCAACACTGAAGCTTTCTTT
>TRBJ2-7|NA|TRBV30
CAWSVFGAASYEQYF
TGTGCCTGGAGTGTATTTGGGGCAGCCTCCTACGAGCAGTACTTC
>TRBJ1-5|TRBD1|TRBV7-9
CASSLGGQGSNQPQHF
TGTGCCAGCAGCTTAGGCGGACAGGGGAGCAATCAGCCCCAGCATTTT
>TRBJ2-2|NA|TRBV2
CASAGGPNTGELFF
TGTGCCAGCGCTGGCGGGCCGAACACCGGGGAGCTGTTTTTT
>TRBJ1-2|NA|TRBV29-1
CSVEARYYGYTF
TGCAGCGTTGAAGCACGGTACTATGGCTACACCTTC
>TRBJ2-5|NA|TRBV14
CASSHLQGSLGETQYF
TGTGCCAGCAGCCATTTACAGGGTTCGCTAGGGGAGACCCAGTACTTC
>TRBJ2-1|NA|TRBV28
CASRVGLYNEQFF
TGTGCCAGCAGGGTAGGGTTATACAATGAGCAGTTCTTC
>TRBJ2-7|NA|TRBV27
CASFGTSTYEQYF
TGTGCCAGTTTCGGGACATCTACCTACGAGCAGTACTTC
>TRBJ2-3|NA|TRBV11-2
CASSSTTSDTQYF
TGTGCCAGCAGCTCGACTACCTCGGATACGCAGTATTTT
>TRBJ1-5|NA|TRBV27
CASSLLGGGGNQPQHF
TGTGCCAGCAGTTTATTAGGCGGCGGGGGCAATCAGCCCCAGCATTTT
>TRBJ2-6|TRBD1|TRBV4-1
CASSQVGRTGSLSGANVLTF
TGCGCCAGCAGCCAAGTCGGCCGGACAGGGTCTCTCTCTGGGGCCAACGTCCTGACTTTC
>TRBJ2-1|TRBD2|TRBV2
CASSSLTSGHNEQFF
TGTGCCAGCAGTTCCTTGACTAGCGGGCACAATGAGCAGTTCTTC
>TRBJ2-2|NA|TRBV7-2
CASSPSTGELFF
TGTGCCAGCAGCCCGAGCACCGGGGAGCTGTTTTTT
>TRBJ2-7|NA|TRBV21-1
CASSQRGLAGGPISYEQYF
TGTGCCAGCAGCCAGAGGGGACTAGCGGGAGGACCTATATCCTACGAGCAGTACTTC
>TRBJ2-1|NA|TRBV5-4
CASSSGTALYNEQFF
TGTGCCAGCAGCTCCGGGACCGCGCTTTACAATGAGCAGTTCTTC
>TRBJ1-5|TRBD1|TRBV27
CASSLLQGAGQPQHF
TGTGCCAGCAGTTTATTACAGGGGGCAGGTCAGCCCCAGCATTTT
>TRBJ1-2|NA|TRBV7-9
CASSLDPALGYGYTF
TGTGCCAGCAGCTTAGATCCAGCCTTGGGCTATGGCTACACCTTC
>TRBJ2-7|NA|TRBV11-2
CASSSAAPPYEQYF
TGTGCCAGCAGCTCTGCTGCCCCTCCCTACGAGCAGTACTTC
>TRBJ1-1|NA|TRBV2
CASSEYAMNTEAFF
TGTGCCAGCAGTGAATACGCGATGAACACTGAAGCTTTCTTT
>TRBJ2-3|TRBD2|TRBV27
CASSPRTSGYTDTQYF
TGTGCCAGCAGTCCCCGGACTAGCGGGTACACAGATACGCAGTATTTT
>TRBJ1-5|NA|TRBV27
CASSPGSSKQPQHF
TGTGCCAGCAGCCCGGGATCCTCGAAACAGCCCCAGCATTTT
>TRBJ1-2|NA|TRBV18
CASSPEGNYGYTF
TGTGCCAGCTCACCGGAGGGGAACTATGGCTACACCTTC
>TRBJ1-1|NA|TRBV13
CASSREGWGAGPGDTEAFF
TGTGCCAGCAGCCGAGAGGGGTGGGGAGCAGGGCCAGGAGACACTGAAGCTTTCTTT
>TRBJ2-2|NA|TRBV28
CASSFGSFAGELFF
TGTGCCAGCAGTTTCGGCAGTTTCGCCGGGGAGCTGTTTTTT
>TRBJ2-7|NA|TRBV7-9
CASSLTSGSTIYEQYF
TGTGCCAGCAGCTTAACATCCGGGTCGACGATCTACGAGCAGTACTTC